One and the same sample provided the 2 T cell receptor beta chains below, sequenced in a study of OX40 agonist ivuxolimab in advanced cancers. The repertoire was sequenced with immunoSEQ multiplex PCR; TCRdb's copy has only in-frame clones and lacks some. Altogether 53,000 or so clones are present, about four fifths being singletons, with the ten largest covering 3.5% to 5.5%. Sequencing was performed on CD4+ or CD8+ T cells sorted from blood, taken in a trial of the OX40 agonist ivuxolimab. These receptors originate from an adult with an advanced solid tumor such as melanoma, head and neck, liver or kidney cancer.

The rearrangement links TRBV10-3 to TRBJ2-3; 9 positions match TRBD2. CDR3 size: 13 residues. Germline-derived CDR1 and CDR2 are ENHRY and SYGVKD. The V gene end was trimmed by 9 bases and the J gene end by 2 bases; junction bases not matched to a gene: 3. The CDR3 nucleotides read TGTGCCATTGGGACTAGCCCCACAGATACGCAGTATTTT. Encoded protein: CAIGTSPTDTQYF.

The chain recombines TRBV10-3 with TRBJ2-5; D is ambiguous. Per the germline V gene, CDR1 is ENHRY and CDR2 is SYGVKD. This CDR3 region has 14 residues. The V end lost 0 bases, the J end lost 1 base, and 6 bases lay between the germline ends. The CDR3 loop reads CAISESTGQETQYF. The CDR3 coding sequence is TGTGCCATCAGTGAGTCGACCGGCCAAGAGACCCAGTACTTC.